This entry is about one T cell receptor beta chain. Its antigen is not identified. The CDR3 is 11 residues long. Germline CDR1 and CDR2: SQVTM and ANQGSEA. The junction had 6 bases not matched to a gene; V was cut back by 3 bases and J by 11 bases. This specimen belongs to a study of identical twins. TCRdb redid the calling of the 5' RACE reads with MiXCR, one entry per CDR3 protein. The sample has 350,000 or so distinct CDR3 sequences; about 10% are singletons. Study conclusions and caveats: A lower insertion count was a feature of abundant cord blood beta clonotypes, with no such feature in memory repertoires.

The clonotype originates from a woman aged 45-59 years in good health. The V gene is TRBV29-1, the J gene TRBJ1-1; 7 bases line up with TRBD1. The sequenced material came from naive T cells sorted from blood. The CDR3: CSVEDRSVAFF. The CDR3 region has the DNA TGCAGCGTTGAGGACAGGTCGGTGGCTTTCTTT.